Following are 27 T cell receptor beta chains from one sample sequenced in a study of control samples from healthy donors and cancer patients (dated by TCRdb to 2020 to 2022). The protocol used for the library was the immunoSEQ multiplex PCR assay. TCRdb provides this immuneACCESS table in a form limited to in-frame rearrangements. Some clones are lacking; in checked studies, under half of them reflect an unresolved V gene, and why the rest are absent is not known. For this sample the table gives 150,000 or so clones, of which around 95% were detected only once. The top ten hold 8.5% of the sample. The sample consisted of blood. The receptors here all came from a woman between 40 and 55 years old in good health.

The chain carries TRBV24-1 and TRBJ2-3, with 8 bases aligning to TRBD2. With V trimmed by 0 bases and J by 3 bases, 1 base remained unmatched. CDR1 and CDR2 (germline): KGHDR, SFDVKD. CDR3 length: 15 residues. The CDR3 DNA reads TGTGCCACCAGTGATTTGACTAGCGGAACAGATACGCAGTATTTT. Protein: CATSDLTSGTDTQYF.

V is TRBV15 and J is TRBJ2-7, with D possibly being TRBD1 (6 bases). V was clipped by 2 bases and J by 0 bases, with 14 bases between them. The CDR3 length is 16 residues. Germline V CDR1 and CDR2: LNHNV, YYDKDF (reference sequence). The CDR3 loop is CATSRTTQGSSYEQYF. The CDR3 region has the DNA TGTGCCACCAGCAGAACAACGCAGGGGAGCTCCTACGAGCAGTACTTC. Variable domain in full (rest from reference TRBV15 and TRBJ2-7): DAMVIQNPRYQVTQFGKPVTLSCSQTLNHNVMYWYQQKSSQAPKLLFHYYDKDFNNEADTPDNFQSRRPNTSFCFLDIRSPGLGDTAMYLCATSRTTQGSSYEQYFGPGTRLTVT.

The gene calls are TRBV2 and TRBJ1-2; D remains ambiguous. The CDR3 is made up of 16 amino acids. Per germline, CDR1 SNHLY and CDR2 FYNNEI. With 4 bases removed from V and 6 bases from J, the gap between germline ends came to 21 bases. The CDR3 reads CASSGSKAVPPDGYTF. In nucleotides, the CDR3 is TGTGCCAGCAGTGGTTCCAAGGCCGTCCCCCCGGATGGCTACACCTTC.

The genes are TRBV5-6 and TRBJ1-2, with 8 bases that match TRBD1. The CDR3 length is 15 residues. Unmatched junction bases numbered 7, after V lost 4 bases and J lost 2 bases. Germline assignment: CDR1 SGHDT and CDR2 YYEEEE. The CDR3 here is CASSLGDRGNYGYTF. Written as DNA, the CDR3 is TGTGCCAGCAGCCTGGGTGACAGGGGAAACTATGGCTACACCTTC.

This clone was seen just once. V and J are TRBV11-2 and TRBJ1-2; possibly TRBD1 for D (5 bases). This CDR3 contains 14 residues. CDR1 is SGHAT, CDR2 FQNNGV, per germline. V was clipped by 4 bases and J by 1 base, with 10 bases between them. CDR3 region: CASSSRQINYGYTF. The CDR3 DNA reads TGTGCCAGCAGCTCTCGACAGATTAACTATGGCTACACCTTC. Looking up the rest from reference TRBV11-2 and TRBJ1-2 gives the full variable domain: EAGVAQSPRYKIIEKRQSVAFWCNPISGHATLYWYQQILGQGPKLLIQFQNNGVVDDSQLPKDRFSAERLKGVDSTLKIQPAKLEDSAVYLCASSSRQINYGYTFGSGTRLTVV.

This clone is a singleton in its sample. The chain joins TRBV4-2 to TRBJ2-7, with 10 bases lining up with TRBD1. Germline CDR1 is LGHNA and CDR2 is YNFKEQ. The CDR3 is 16 residues long. With 1 base clipped from V and 1 base from J, the junction kept 4 bases outside the gene matches. The CDR3: CASSQAGQGGSYEQYF. DNA for the CDR3: TGTGCCAGCAGCCAAGCCGGACAGGGGGGATCCTACGAGCAGTACTTC.

The genes are TRBV4-2 and TRBJ2-7; D is unresolved. Per the germline V gene, CDR1 is LGHNA and CDR2 is YNFKEQ. The CDR3 has 11 amino acids. V lost 1 base and J lost 2, with 0 bases in between. CDR3 DNA: TGTGCCAGCAGCCAAGCCTACGAGCAGTACTTC. It codes for CASSQAYEQYF.

This sequence joins TRBV21-1 and TRBJ2-1; the table's D gene call, TRBD2, was not cross checked with the DNA. TRBV21-1 is shown as a pseudogene. This CDR3 is 18 amino acids long. This CDR3 is CASSEKLSGGVLYNEQFF. Written as DNA, the CDR3 is TGTGCCAGCAGCGAAAAGCTAAGCGGGGGGGTTCTTTACAATGAGCAGTTCTTC.

The chain joins TRBV9 to TRBJ1-2; TRBD1 might be the D (5 bases). Germline CDR1 reads SGDLS; CDR2 reads YYNGEE. Trimming stripped 0 bases from V and 8 bases from J, with 11 bases between. This CDR3 is built from 13 residues. The CDR3 spells CASSVVGGAGYTF. CDR3 coding DNA: TGTGCCAGCAGCGTAGTGGGAGGGGCCGGCTACACCTTC.

V is TRBV6-5 and J is TRBJ2-2; TRBD1 matches 9 bases. V dropped 4 bases and J dropped 7; count of bases not matched to a gene: 4. Germline lookup yields CDR1 MNHEY and CDR2 SVGAGI. There are 14 residues in the CDR3. The CDR3 reads CASSWRQGVGELFF. The CDR3 nucleotides are TGTGCCAGCAGTTGGCGACAGGGGGTCGGGGAGCTGTTTTTT.

This clone was found once. J is TRBJ2-5 and V is TRBV24-1; D may be TRBD1 (5 bases). With 3 bases removed from V and 2 bases from J, the gap between germline ends came to 18 bases. This CDR3 region has 17 residues. The germline V gene encodes CDR1 KGHDR and CDR2 SFDVKD. CDR3 loop: CATSDQKADGQQETQYF. For the CDR3, the DNA is TGTGCCACCAGTGATCAGAAGGCGGATGGACAACAAGAGACCCAGTACTTC.

The chain joins TRBV5-4 to TRBJ2-7; either TRBD1 or TRBD2 may fit D (5 bases each). The CDR3 is 14 residues long. Trimming took off 4 bases at V and 6 bases at J, with 17 bases between the two ends. Germline CDR1 SGHNT, CDR2 YYREEE (reference sequence). The DNA for the CDR3 is TGTGCCAGCAGCCATCTAAGCCGTGGGGGCGAGCAGTACTTC. Translated, it gives CASSHLSRGGEQYF.

V usage is TRBV4-3 and J usage is TRBJ2-7, with 9 bases identical to TRBD1. The CDR3 totals 15 residues. V gave up 0 bases and J gave up 3 bases; unmatched junction bases: 3. Germline CDR1 reads LGHNA; CDR2 reads YSLEER. In DNA form, the CDR3 reads TGCGCCAGCAGCCAAGATACAGGGGGCAACTACGAGCAGTACTTC. Translated, it gives CASSQDTGGNYEQYF.

The rearrangement links TRBV5-1 to TRBJ2-2; D is perhaps TRBD1 (6 bases). This CDR3 is built from 15 residues. The ends were cut back, 2 bases at V and 4 bases at J, with 12 bases in the middle. CDR1 SGHRS and CDR2 YFSETQ come from the germline V gene. CDR3 loop: CASSFPQGSTGELFF. The CDR3 DNA follows: TGCGCCAGCAGCTTCCCACAGGGAAGCACCGGGGAGCTGTTTTTT.

This chain links TRBV7-9 with TRBJ2-3; D is possibly TRBD2 (6 bases). Germline V gene data show CDR1 as SEHNR and CDR2 as FQNEAQ (reference sequence). The CDR3 is made up of 14 amino acids. The V end was cut by 8 bases, the J end by 6 bases, with 18 bases between. CDR3 region: CASRLTSGGDTQYF. In DNA form, the CDR3 reads TGTGCCAGCCGCCTCACTAGTGGGGGGGATACGCAGTATTTT.

This sequence joins TRBV5-4 and TRBJ2-7; the match to TRBD1 covers 7 bases. With V trimmed by 4 bases and J by 0 bases, 7 bases remained unmatched. CDR1 and CDR2 (germline): SGHNT, YYREEE (reference sequence). There are 15 residues in the CDR3. This CDR3 is CASSPKWDSSYEQYF. The CDR3 DNA follows: TGTGCCAGCAGCCCGAAGTGGGACAGCTCCTACGAGCAGTACTTC.

V gene TRBV30 combines with J gene TRBJ2-7, with D hard to call. Germline V gene lookup returns CDR1 GTSNPN and CDR2 SVGIG (reference sequence). Trimming took off 0 bases at V and 5 bases at J, with 8 bases between the two ends. The CDR3 length is 12 residues. The CDR3, as DNA: TGTGCCTGGAGTGTATCTGCTAACGAGCAGTACTTC. It codes for CAWSVSANEQYF. Looking up the rest from reference TRBV30 and TRBJ2-7 gives the full variable domain: SQTIHQWPATLVQPVGSPLSLECTVEGTSNPNLYWYRQAAGRGLQLLFYSVGIGQISSEVPQNLSASRPQDRQFILSSKKLLLSDSGFYLCAWSVSANEQYFGPGTRLTVT.

This chain uses TRBV30 with TRBJ2-3; 12 positions match TRBD2. The CDR3 length is 16 residues. Germline assignment: CDR1 GTSNPN and CDR2 SVGIG (reference sequence). The junction had 11 bases not matched to a gene; V was cut back by 4 bases and J by 6 bases. CDR3 protein: CAWTLTSGRLPDTQYF. In DNA form, the CDR3 reads TGTGCCTGGACCCTGACTAGCGGGAGACTACCCGATACGCAGTATTTT.

V usage is TRBV3-1 (or the pseudogene TRBV3-2) and J usage is TRBJ2-7; 8 bases line up with TRBD1. CDR3 size: 14 residues. Germline V gives CDR1 LGHDT, CDR2 YNNKEL (reference sequence). J lost 4 bases, V lost 4 bases, and 6 bases had no gene match. As DNA, the CDR3 is TGTGCCAGCAGCCTCCAAGACAGGGGTTACGAGCAGTACTTC. Translated, it gives CASSLQDRGYEQYF.

DNA for the CDR3: TGTGCCAGCAGCTATACAGGGGGCGAAGGCTACACCTTC. Its translation is CASSYTGGEGYTF. This chain joins TRBV5-6 and TRBJ1-2, with TRBD1 identical over 9 bases. V trimming: 3 bases; J trimming: 8 bases; junction bases outside the gene matches: 5. The germline V gene encodes CDR1 SGHDT and CDR2 YYEEEE. This CDR3 comprises 13 residues.

The gene calls are TRBV11-2 and TRBJ2-1; 12 positions agree with TRBD2. This CDR3 contains 15 residues. CDR1 SGHAT and CDR2 FQNNGV come from the germline V gene. Trimming cost V 5 bases and J 7 bases; bases outside gene matches: 6. The CDR3 bases are TGTGCCAGCAGCCCAGGACTAGCGGGAAGGAATGAGCAGTTCTTC. Encoded protein: CASSPGLAGRNEQFF.

The rearrangement joins TRBV7-6 to TRBJ1-1, with D perhaps TRBD1 (5 bases). There are 14 residues in the CDR3. CDR1 is SGHVS and CDR2 is FNYEAQ in the germline V gene. The V and J ends lost 1 base and 7 bases respectively, with 13 bases between them. The CDR3 bases are TGTGCCAGCAGCTTAGGACAGAACCTGCATGAAGCTTTCTTT. Its translation: CASSLGQNLHEAFF.

V and J are TRBV7-6 and TRBJ2-1; D gene uncertain. V was cut by 0 bases and J by 1 base, with 19 bases left in between. Per the germline V gene, CDR1 is SGHVS and CDR2 is FNYEAQ. The CDR3 runs to 19 residues. The CDR3 DNA reads TGTGCCAGCAGCTTAGCGTTAGGGCACCTGGTGGGGTCCTACAATGAGCAGTTCTTC. Translated: CASSLALGHLVGSYNEQFF.

This chain joins TRBV6-2 or TRBV6-3 and TRBJ2-7; D gene unclear. CDR3 length equals 12 residues. The germline CDR1 and CDR2 sequences are MNHEY and SVGEGT. V dropped 2 bases and J dropped 3 bases, with 5 bases sitting between them. DNA for the CDR3: TGTGCCAGCAGTTACACTTTCTACGAGCAGTACTTC. This translates into CASSYTFYEQYF.

The chain recombines TRBV27 with TRBJ1-4, with 7 nucleotides matching TRBD1. Germline V gene lookup returns CDR1 MNHEY and CDR2 SMNVEV (reference sequence). The V segment lost 2 bases and the J segment 3 bases; nucleotides outside the gene matches: 3. The CDR3 sequence is 15 residues long. In nucleotides, the CDR3 is TGTGCCAGCAGTTTAACAGGGGAGGCTAATGAAAAACTGTTTTTT. This translates into CASSLTGEANEKLFF.

This chain links TRBV6-2 or TRBV6-3 with TRBJ1-1, with 8 nucleotides matching TRBD1. J lost 8 bases, V lost 6 bases, and 11 bases had no gene match. The germline V gene has CDR1 MNHEY and CDR2 SVGEGT. The CDR3 is 14 amino acids. CDR3 DNA sequence: TGTGCCAGCAGCACCCAGGGGGCCCAAAGGGAAGCTTTCTTT. Amino acids: CASSTQGAQREAFF.

The chain recombines TRBV6-2 or TRBV6-3 with TRBJ2-5, with 8 bases aligning to TRBD1. With V trimmed by 5 bases and J by 4 bases, 6 bases remained unmatched. The V gene's germline CDR1 is MNHEY and CDR2 SVGEGT. The CDR3 sequence is 14 residues long. The CDR3 nucleotides read TGTGCCAGCAGTAGAGGACAGGGTAGAGAGACCCAGTACTTC. Its protein is CASSRGQGRETQYF.